Below, one TCR beta chain is given with its context. Other nucleotide sequences from this sample produce the same CDR3. This sample was included in a study of shared clonotypes between healthy human individuals. Measured with immunoSEQ multiplex PCR; TCRdb has only the in-frame clones, and not every one. The sample includes 2 million to 3 million clones, over 85% of them seen just once. Healthy HIV-negative adults with no recent acute infections or vaccinations were recruited as donors. Naive CD4+ cells were CD45RA-selected; the remaining cells were memory. There are 14 residues in the CDR3. V lost 1 base and J 0 bases, leaving 6 bases between the germline ends. Per the germline V gene, CDR1 is SGHRS and CDR2 is YFSETQ.

The chain has TRBV5-1 and TRBJ2-3; possible D gene TRBD2, 6 bases. The receptor comes from a man between 18 and 35 years old in good health. Some clones in this sample may be carry-over from other donors' samples. What was sequenced was naive CD4+ T cells from PBMCs. Subset defined: CD45RA+ positively selected. The CDR3 bases are TGCGCCAGCAGCTTGCGGGGGAGCACAGATACGCAGTATTTT. Translation gives CASSLRGSTDTQYF.